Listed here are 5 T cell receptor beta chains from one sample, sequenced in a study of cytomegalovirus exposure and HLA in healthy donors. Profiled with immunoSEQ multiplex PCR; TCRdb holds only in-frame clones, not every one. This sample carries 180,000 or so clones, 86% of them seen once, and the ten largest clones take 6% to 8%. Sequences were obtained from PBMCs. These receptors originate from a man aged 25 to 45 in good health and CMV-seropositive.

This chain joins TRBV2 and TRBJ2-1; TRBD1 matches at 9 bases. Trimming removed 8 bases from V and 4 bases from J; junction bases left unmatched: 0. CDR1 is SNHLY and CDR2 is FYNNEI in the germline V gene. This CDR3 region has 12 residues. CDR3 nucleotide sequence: TGTGCCAGCGGGACAGGGTACAATGAGCAGTTCTTC. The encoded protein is CASGTGYNEQFF.

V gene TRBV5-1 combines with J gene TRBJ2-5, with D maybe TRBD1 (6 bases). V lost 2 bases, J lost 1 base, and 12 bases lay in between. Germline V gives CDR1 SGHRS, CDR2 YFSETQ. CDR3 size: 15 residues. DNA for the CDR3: TGCGCCAGCAGCTTCACCTCAGGGGTCCAAGAGACCCAGTACTTC. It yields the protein CASSFTSGVQETQYF.

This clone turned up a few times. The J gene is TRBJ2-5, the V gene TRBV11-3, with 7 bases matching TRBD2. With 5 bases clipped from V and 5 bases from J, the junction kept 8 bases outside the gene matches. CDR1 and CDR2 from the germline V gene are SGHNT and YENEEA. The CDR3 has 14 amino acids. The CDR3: CASSRRGGRETQYF. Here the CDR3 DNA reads TGTGCCAGCAGCCGCCGGGGAGGGCGGGAGACCCAGTACTTC. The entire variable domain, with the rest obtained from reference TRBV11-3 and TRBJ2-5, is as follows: EAGVVQSPRYKIIEKKQPVAFWCNPISGHNTLYWYLQNLGQGPELLIRYENEEAVDDSQLPKDRFSAERLKGVDSTLKIQPAELGDSAVYLCASSRRGGRETQYFGPGTRLLVL.

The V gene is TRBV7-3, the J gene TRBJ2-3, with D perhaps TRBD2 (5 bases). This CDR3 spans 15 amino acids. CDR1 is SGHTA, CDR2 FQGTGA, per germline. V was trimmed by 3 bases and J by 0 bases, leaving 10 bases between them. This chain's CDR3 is CASSFGDPSTDTQYF. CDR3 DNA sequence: TGTGCCAGCAGCTTCGGGGATCCTAGCACAGATACGCAGTATTTT.

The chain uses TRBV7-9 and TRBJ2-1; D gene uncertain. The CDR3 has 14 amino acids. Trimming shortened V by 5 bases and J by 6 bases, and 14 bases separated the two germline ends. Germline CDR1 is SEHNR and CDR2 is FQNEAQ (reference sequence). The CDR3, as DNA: TGTGCCAGCAGCCCTACCCTGGATGGCAATGAGCAGTTCTTC. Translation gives CASSPTLDGNEQFF. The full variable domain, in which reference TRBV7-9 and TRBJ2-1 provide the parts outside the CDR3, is DTGVSQNPRHKITKRGQNVTFRCDPISEHNRLYWYRQTLGQGPEFLTYFQNEAQLEKSRLLSDRFSAERPKGSFSTLEIQRTEQGDSAMYLCASSPTLDGNEQFFGPGTRLTVL.